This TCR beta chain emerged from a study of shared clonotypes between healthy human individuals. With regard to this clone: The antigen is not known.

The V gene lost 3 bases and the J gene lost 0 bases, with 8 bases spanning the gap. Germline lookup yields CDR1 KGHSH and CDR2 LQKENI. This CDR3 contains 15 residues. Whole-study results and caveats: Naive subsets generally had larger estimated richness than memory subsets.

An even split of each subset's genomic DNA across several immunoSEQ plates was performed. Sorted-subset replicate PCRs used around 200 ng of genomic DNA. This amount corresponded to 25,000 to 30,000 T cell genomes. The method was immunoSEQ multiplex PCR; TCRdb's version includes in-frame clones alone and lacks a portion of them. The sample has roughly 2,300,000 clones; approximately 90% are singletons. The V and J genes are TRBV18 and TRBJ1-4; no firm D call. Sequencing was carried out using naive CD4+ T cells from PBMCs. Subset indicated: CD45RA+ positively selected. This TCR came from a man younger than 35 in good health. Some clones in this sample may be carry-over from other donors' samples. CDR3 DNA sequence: TGTGCCAGCTCACCTACAGTAACAACTAATGAAAAACTGTTTTTT. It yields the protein CASSPTVTTNEKLFF. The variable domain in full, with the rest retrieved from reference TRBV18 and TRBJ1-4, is NAGVMQNPRHLVRRRGQEARLRCSPMKGHSHVYWYRQLPEEGLKFMVYLQKENIIDESGMPKERFSAEFPKEGPSILRIQQVVRGDSAAYFCASSPTVTTNEKLFFGSGTQLSVL.